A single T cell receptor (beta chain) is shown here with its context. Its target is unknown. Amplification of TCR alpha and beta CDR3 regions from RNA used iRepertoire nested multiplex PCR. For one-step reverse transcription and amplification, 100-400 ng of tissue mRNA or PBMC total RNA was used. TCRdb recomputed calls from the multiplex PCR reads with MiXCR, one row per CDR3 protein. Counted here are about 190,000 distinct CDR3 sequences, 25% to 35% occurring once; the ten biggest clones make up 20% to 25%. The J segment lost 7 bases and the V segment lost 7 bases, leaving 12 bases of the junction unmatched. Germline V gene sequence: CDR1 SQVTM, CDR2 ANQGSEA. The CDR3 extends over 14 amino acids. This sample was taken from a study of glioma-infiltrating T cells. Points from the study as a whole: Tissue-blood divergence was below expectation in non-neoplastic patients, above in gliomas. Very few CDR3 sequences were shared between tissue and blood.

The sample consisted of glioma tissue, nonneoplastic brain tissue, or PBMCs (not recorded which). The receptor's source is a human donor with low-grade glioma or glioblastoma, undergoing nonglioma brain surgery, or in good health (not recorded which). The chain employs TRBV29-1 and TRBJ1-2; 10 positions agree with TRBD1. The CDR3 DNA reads TGCAGCGCTCAAAACCCGGGACAGGGGCCTGGCTACACCTTC. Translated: CSAQNPGQGPGYTF.